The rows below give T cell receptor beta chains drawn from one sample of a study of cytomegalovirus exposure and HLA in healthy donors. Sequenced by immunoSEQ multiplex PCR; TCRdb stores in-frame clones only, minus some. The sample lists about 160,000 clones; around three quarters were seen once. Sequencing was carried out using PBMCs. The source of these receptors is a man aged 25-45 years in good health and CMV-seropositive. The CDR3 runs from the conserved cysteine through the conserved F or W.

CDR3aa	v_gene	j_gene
CASSGTSGGTEQFF	TRBV7-2	TRBJ2-1
CASSYSGQDYGYTF	TRBV6-6	TRBJ1-2
CASSHAGGNEQFF	TRBV4-1	TRBJ2-1
CASSLTGNTEAFF	TRBV6-1	TRBJ1-1
CASSPGTGQPQHF	TRBV19	TRBJ1-5
CASSLVGGGYNEQFF	TRBV27	TRBJ2-1
CASSPGGAHEQYF	TRBV5-4	TRBJ2-7
CASSLEGDYEQYF	TRBV5-1	TRBJ2-7
CASRSGTGGVDEQFF	TRBV5-4	TRBJ2-1
CASSPRDKNTEAFF	TRBV18	TRBJ1-1
CASSPNQGPSTDTQYF	TRBV7-3	TRBJ2-3
CASSGGTGSYEQYF	TRBV5-1	TRBJ2-7
CASSPSGVSYEQYF	TRBV28	TRBJ2-7
CASSVETGTGGQNIQYF	TRBV9	TRBJ2-4
CATSRVLAGGKDTQYF	TRBV15	TRBJ2-3
CASSITRQTLIYGYTF	TRBV19	TRBJ1-2
CAISDSKGGLEQYF	TRBV10-3	TRBJ2-7
CASNPTGGSHQPQHF	TRBV19	TRBJ1-5
CASRGRGSYNSPLHF	TRBV5-5	TRBJ1-6